This T cell receptor (beta chain) was obtained from a study of blood T cell repertoires in COVID-19. About the research overall: Samples came from the United States, Italy and Spain, spanning acute and convalescent COVID-19.

Ages ranged from about 18 to 89 years, with residence in fewer than 25 US areas. Participants had their cohort set by participant-reported clinical history. The authors' processing: Estimated nucleated cell counts came from reference gene primer amplification. Repertoires were generated with immunoSEQ multiplex PCR, while TCRdb's copy carries only in-frame clones and drops some. V and J calls plus clone size are reproduced from that table; the DNA served to infer D and trimming. The table has 150,000 to 200,000 clones, more than 65% seen once; the top ten hold approximately 9.9%. Germline loops: CDR1 SGHDT, CDR2 YYEEEE. This CDR3 is 18 amino acids long. Trimming removed 0 bases from V and 1 base from J, with 19 bases in between.

The source of this sequence is a man aged 50 to 60 who had recovered from COVID-19. The rearrangement links TRBV5-6 to TRBJ1-1, with D tentatively TRBD1 (6 bases). The sample consisted of PBMCs or T cells enriched from blood (not recorded which). The CDR3 bases are TGTGCCAGCAGCTTGGCTACCCTCACAGGGCTGACGAACACTGAAGCTTTCTTT. This translates into CASSLATLTGLTNTEAFF.